This T cell receptor (beta chain) came from a study of shared clonotypes between healthy human individuals. Points on this clone: Antigen specificity is unknown.

Trimming removed 5 bases from V and 4 bases from J, with 11 bases in between. Germline V CDR1 and CDR2: SGHTA, FQGNSA. The CDR3 spans 13 residues. Each PCR replicate from the sorted subsets contained about 180 ng DNA, which is 25,000 to 30,000 T cell genomes. Here immunoSEQ multiplex PCR was the method, and the copy in TCRdb shows in-frame clones only, minus some. The sample lists some 1 million clones; roughly 80% were seen once. Findings and limits, study-wide: Clonotypes which were not shared had lower generation probabilities than clonotypes that all four donors shared. Clonotype sharing across a few donors was observed for around 5% of naive CD4 clonotypes.

The TCR comes from a young man in good health. What was sequenced was memory CD4+ T cells sorted from blood. Subset meaning: CD45RA-negative fraction. The chain couples TRBV7-2 to TRBJ1-1; D call uncertain. Here the CDR3 reads CASSPQWGTEAFF. In DNA, the CDR3 is TGTGCCAGCAGCCCCCAGTGGGGCACTGAAGCTTTCTTT. Combining the CDR3 with reference TRBV7-2 and TRBJ1-1 gives the whole variable domain GAGVSQSPSNKVTEKGKDVELRCDPISGHTALYWYRQSLGQGLEFLIYFQGNSAPDKSGLPSDRFSAERTGGSVSTLTIQRTQQEDSAVYLCASSPQWGTEAFFGQGTRLTVV.